The rows below give T cell receptor beta chains drawn from one sample of a study of beta chain features in type 1 diabetes. Using immunoSEQ multiplex PCR, the repertoire was profiled, and TCRdb retains in-frame clones only, with some absent. This sample has under 250,000 clones, with 25% to 30% found just once. The sequenced sample consisted of central memory CD4+ T cells from blood. These receptors were obtained from a man aged 30 to 45 in good health. CDR3s leave out the opening cysteine and the closing phenylalanine or tryptophan. Fields, in order: clone size, J gene, V gene, D gene, CDR3 protein. D genes are given only for firm matches. Size values are once, few and many counts, or a class for expanded clones, and some rows have none.

size: -
J: TRBJ1-3
V: TRBV5-1
D: -
CDR3: ASSLVQGTGNTIY

size: -
J: TRBJ2-3
V: TRBV7-2
D: TRBD2
CDR3: ASSYIRGGASTDTQY

size: many
J: TRBJ1-5
V: TRBV19
D: -
CDR3: ASSIGEEGPRGNQPQH

size: -
J: TRBJ2-5
V: TRBV9
D: -
CDR3: ASSVAGVAAQETQY

size: few
J: TRBJ1-1
V: TRBV19
D: TRBD1
CDR3: ASKQGAVQGTEAF

size: -
J: TRBJ2-1
V: TRBV20-1
D: -
CDR3: AGSSYNEQF

size: -
J: TRBJ2-1
V: TRBV28
D: TRBD2
CDR3: ASSVPSSGRHEQF

size: -
J: TRBJ1-3
V: TRBV13
D: TRBD1
CDR3: ASSYRGLRNTIY

size: few
J: TRBJ2-5
V: TRBV7-9
D: -
CDR3: ASSFTETQY

size: -
J: TRBJ2-2
V: TRBV29-1
D: -
CDR3: SVVGPSSNTGELF

size: few
J: TRBJ2-1
V: TRBV6-1
D: -
CDR3: ASRGSPLYNEQF

size: -
J: TRBJ1-1
V: TRBV29-1
D: TRBD1
CDR3: SVERGLTEAF

size: -
J: TRBJ1-1
V: TRBV18
D: -
CDR3: ASSPGQQNTEAF

size: few
J: TRBJ1-5
V: TRBV30
D: -
CDR3: AWSSRRKGSNQPQH

size: -
J: TRBJ2-7
V: TRBV5-1
D: TRBD1
CDR3: ASSLEGGPSYEQY

size: many
J: TRBJ2-1
V: TRBV13
D: TRBD2
CDR3: ASSALSGGHNEQF

size: -
J: TRBJ2-5
V: TRBV7-2
D: TRBD2
CDR3: ASSPDGRGGGLETQY